Given below is one TCR beta chain in context. The antigen remains unidentified. This sample stems from a study of CD8 T cell repertoires and HIV-1 epitope variants. Across the whole study: Separate wells received one of Twenty-five Gag or Nef variant peptides. 1M T cells were kept uncultured as a baseline.

Clones were read by immunoSEQ multiplex PCR, and TCRdb kept only the in-frame ones, dropping some. The data show under 7,000 clones, approximately 70% seen once. The sequencing input was cultured CD8+ T cells derived from PBMCs. This clonotype originated in a male donor with HIV.

CDR3: CASGREYEQYF. As DNA, the CDR3 is TGTGCCAGCGGGCGAGAATACGAGCAGTACTTC. The V gene is TRBV27, the J gene TRBJ2-7; D remains ambiguous. The CDR3 spans 11 residues. Trimming took off 8 bases at V and 4 bases at J, with 9 bases between the two ends. From germline, CDR1 is MNHEY and CDR2 SMNVEV (reference sequence).